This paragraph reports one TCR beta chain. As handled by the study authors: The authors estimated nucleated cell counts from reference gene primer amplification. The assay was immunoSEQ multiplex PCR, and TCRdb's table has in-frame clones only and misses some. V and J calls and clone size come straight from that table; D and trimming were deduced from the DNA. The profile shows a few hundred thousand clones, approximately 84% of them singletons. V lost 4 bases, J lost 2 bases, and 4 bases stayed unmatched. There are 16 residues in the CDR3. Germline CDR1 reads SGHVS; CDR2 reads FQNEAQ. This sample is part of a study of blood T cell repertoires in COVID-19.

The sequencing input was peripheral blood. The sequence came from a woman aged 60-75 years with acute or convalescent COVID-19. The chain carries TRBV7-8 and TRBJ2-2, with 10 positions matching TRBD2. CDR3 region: CASSSRTSGNTGELFF. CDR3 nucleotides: TGTGCCAGCAGCTCTAGGACTAGCGGAAACACCGGGGAGCTGTTTTTT.